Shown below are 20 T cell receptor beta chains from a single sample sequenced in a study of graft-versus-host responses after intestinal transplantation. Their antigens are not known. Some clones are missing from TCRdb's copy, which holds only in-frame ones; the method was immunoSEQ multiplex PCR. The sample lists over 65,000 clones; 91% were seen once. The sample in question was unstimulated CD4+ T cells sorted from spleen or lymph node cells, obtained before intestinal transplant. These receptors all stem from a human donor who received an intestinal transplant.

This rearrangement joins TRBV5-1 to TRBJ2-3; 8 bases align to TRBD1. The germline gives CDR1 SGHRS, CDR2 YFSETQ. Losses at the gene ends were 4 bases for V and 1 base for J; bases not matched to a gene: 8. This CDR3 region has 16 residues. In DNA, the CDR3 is TGCGCCAGCAGCATTCCAGGGGGCCGACGCACAGATACGCAGTATTTT. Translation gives CASSIPGGRRTDTQYF.

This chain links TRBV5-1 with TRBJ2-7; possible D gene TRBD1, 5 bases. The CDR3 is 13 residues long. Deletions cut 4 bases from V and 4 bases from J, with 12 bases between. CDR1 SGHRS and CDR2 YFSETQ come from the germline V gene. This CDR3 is CASSKDAGYEQYF. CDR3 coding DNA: TGCGCCAGCAGCAAAGACGCAGGGTACGAGCAGTACTTC.

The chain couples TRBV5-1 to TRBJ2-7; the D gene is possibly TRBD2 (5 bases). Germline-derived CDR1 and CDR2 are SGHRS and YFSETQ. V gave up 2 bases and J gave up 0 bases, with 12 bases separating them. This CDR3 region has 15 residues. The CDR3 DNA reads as TGCGCCAGCAGCTTAGGCCCGGGGAGCTCCTACGAGCAGTACTTC. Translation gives CASSLGPGSSYEQYF.

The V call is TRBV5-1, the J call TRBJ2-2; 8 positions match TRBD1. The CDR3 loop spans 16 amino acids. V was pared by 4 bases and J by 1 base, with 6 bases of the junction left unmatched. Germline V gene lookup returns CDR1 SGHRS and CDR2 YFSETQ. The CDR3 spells CASSGQGRGNTGELFF. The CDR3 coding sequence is TGCGCCAGCAGCGGACAGGGACGTGGGAACACCGGGGAGCTGTTTTTT.

The CDR3 coding sequence is TGTGCCAGTAGTATCCGGACAGTCACTGAAGCTTTCTTT. Translated: CASSIRTVTEAFF. This chain joins TRBV19 and TRBJ1-1, with TRBD1 as a possible D gene (6 bases). Trimming took off 3 bases at V and 4 bases at J, with 9 bases between the two ends. Germline V CDR1 and CDR2: LNHDA, SQIVND (reference sequence). There are 13 residues in the CDR3.

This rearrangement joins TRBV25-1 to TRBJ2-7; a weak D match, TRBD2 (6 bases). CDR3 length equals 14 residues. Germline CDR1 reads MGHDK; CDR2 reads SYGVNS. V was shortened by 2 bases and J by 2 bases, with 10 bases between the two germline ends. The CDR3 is CASSEGTGAYEQYF. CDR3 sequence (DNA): TGTGCCAGCAGTGAAGGGACTGGCGCCTACGAGCAGTACTTC.

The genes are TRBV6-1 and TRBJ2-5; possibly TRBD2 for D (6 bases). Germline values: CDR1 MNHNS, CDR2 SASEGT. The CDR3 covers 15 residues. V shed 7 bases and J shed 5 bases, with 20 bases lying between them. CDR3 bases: TGTGCCAGCACGCCGGGACTTGGGCTCATGGAGACCCAGTACTTC. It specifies CASTPGLGLMETQYF.

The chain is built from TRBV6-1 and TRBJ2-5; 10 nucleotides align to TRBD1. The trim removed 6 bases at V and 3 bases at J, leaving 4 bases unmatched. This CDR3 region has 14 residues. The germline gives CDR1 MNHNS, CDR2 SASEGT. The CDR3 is CASRTGTGEETQYF. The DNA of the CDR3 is TGTGCCAGCAGGACCGGGACAGGGGAAGAGACCCAGTACTTC.

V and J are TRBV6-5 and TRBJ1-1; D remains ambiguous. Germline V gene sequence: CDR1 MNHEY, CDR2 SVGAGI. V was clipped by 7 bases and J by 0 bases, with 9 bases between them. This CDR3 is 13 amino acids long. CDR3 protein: CASKSGLNTEAFF. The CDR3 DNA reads TGTGCCAGCAAGTCAGGTTTGAACACTGAAGCTTTCTTT.

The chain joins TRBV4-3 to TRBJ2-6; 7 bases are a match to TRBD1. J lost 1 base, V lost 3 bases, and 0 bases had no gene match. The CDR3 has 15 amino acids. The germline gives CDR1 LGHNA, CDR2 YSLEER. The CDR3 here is CASSQGQSGANVLTF. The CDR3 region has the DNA TGCGCCAGCAGCCAGGGACAGTCTGGGGCCAACGTCCTGACTTTC.

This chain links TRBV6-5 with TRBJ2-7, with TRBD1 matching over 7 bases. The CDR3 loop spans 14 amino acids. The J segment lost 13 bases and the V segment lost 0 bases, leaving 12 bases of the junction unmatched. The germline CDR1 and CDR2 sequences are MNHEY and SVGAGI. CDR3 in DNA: TGTGCCAGCAGTTACTCGGACAGGTCATCGTACATTTACTTC. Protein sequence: CASSYSDRSSYIYF.

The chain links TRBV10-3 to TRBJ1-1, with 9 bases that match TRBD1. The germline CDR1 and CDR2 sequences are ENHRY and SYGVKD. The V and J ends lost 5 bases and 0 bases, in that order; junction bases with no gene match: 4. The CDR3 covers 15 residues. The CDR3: CAISPTGGMNTEAFF. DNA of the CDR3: TGTGCCATCAGTCCCACAGGGGGCATGAACACTGAAGCTTTCTTT.

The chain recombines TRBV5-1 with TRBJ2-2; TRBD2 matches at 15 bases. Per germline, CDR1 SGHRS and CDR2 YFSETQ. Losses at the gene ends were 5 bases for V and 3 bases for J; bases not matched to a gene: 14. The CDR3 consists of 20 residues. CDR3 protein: CASSSGRRTSGGADTGELFF. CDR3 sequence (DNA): TGCGCCAGCAGTTCAGGCCGAAGGACTAGCGGGGGGGCGGACACCGGGGAGCTGTTTTTT.

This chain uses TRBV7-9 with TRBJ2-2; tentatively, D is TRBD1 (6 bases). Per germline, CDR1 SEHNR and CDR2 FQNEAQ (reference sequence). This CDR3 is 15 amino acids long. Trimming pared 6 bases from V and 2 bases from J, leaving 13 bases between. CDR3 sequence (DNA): TGTGCCAGCAGTACTACAGGGCGAAACACCGGGGAGCTGTTTTTT. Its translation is CASSTTGRNTGELFF. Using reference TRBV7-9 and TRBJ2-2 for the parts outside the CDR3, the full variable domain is DTGVSQNPRHKITKRGQNVTFRCDPISEHNRLYWYRQTLGQGPEFLTYFQNEAQLEKSRLLSDRFSAERPKGSFSTLEIQRTEQGDSAMYLCASSTTGRNTGELFFGEGSRLTVL.

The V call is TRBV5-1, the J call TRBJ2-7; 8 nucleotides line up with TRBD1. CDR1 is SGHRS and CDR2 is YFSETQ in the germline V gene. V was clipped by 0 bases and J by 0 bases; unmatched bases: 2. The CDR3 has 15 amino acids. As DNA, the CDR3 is TGCGCCAGCAGCTTGGGAGACAGGGGCTCCTACGAGCAGTACTTC. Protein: CASSLGDRGSYEQYF.

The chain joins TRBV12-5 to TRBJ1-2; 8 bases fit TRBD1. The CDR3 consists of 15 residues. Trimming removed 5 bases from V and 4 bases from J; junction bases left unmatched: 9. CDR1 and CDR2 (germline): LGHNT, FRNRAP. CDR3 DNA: TGTGCTAGTGGTCCCGGACAGGGAGATGGCTATGGCTACACCTTC. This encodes CASGPGQGDGYGYTF. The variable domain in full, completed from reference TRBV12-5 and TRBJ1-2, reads DARVTQTPRHKVTEMGQEVTMRCQPILGHNTVFWYRQTMMQGLELLAYFRNRAPLDDSGMPKDRFSAEMPDATLATLKIQPSEPRDSAVYFCASGPGQGDGYGYTFGSGTRLTVV.

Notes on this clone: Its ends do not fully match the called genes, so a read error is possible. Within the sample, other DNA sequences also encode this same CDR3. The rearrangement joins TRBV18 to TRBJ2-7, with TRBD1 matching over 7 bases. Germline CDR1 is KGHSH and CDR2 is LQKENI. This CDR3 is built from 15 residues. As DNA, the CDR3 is TGCGCCAGCTCACCGACAGGGAATCCCTCCTACGAGCAGTACTTC. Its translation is CASSPTGNPSYEQYF.

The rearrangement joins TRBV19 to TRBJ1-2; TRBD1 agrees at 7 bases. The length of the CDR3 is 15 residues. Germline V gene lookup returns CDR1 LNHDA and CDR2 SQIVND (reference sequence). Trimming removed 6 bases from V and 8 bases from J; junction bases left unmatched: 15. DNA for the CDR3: TGTGCCAGTAGCCGCCTGGAGGGGGCTGCTTACGGCTACACCTTC. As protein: CASSRLEGAAYGYTF.

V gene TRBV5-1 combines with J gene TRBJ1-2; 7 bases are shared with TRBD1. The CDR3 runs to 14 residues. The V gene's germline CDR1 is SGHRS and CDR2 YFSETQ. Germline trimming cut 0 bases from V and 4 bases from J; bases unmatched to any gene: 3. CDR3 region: CASSLARDSYGYTF. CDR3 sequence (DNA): TGCGCCAGCAGCTTGGCCCGGGACAGCTATGGCTACACCTTC.

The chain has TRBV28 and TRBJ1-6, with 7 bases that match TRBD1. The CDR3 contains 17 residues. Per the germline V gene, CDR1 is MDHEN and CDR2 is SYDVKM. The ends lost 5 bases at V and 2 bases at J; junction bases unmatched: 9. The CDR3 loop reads CASSINRGTAYNSPLHF. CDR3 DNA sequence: TGTGCCAGCAGTATAAACAGGGGTACGGCCTATAATTCACCCCTCCACTTT.